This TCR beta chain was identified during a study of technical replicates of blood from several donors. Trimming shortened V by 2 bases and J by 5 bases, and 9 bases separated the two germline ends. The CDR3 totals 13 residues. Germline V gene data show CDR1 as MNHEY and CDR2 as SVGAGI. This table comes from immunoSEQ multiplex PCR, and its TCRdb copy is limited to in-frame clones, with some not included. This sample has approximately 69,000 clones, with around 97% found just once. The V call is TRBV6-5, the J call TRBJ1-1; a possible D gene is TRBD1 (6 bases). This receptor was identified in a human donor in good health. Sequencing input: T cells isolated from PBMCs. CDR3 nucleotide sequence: TGTGCCAGCAGTTACCTTCAGGGGACTGAAGCTTTCTTT. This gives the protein CASSYLQGTEAFF.